What follows are 13 T cell receptor beta chains derived from one specimen sequenced in a study of blood T cell repertoires in COVID-19. Profiling relied on immunoSEQ multiplex PCR, and the TCRdb table lists in-frame clones only, not all of them. The table lists almost 200,000 clones, around 90% of them singletons, with about 8.8% in the top ten. The material sequenced was PBMCs or T cells enriched from blood (not recorded which). These receptors were collected from a woman aged 18-30 years who had recovered from COVID-19.

J is TRBJ2-7 and V is TRBV12-2; whether TRBD1, the table's D call, matches the DNA was not checked. TRBV12-2 is a known pseudogene. The CDR3 has 17 amino acids. The CDR3 nucleotides read TGTGCAAGTCGCTTAGTCTTCCAGACTCGGGGACAATACGAGCAGTACTTC. This encodes CASRLVFQTRGQYEQYF.

V and J are TRBV6-5 and TRBJ1-6; 8 nucleotides align to TRBD1. This CDR3 contains 15 residues. CDR1 MNHEY and CDR2 SVGAGI come from the germline V gene. V lost 6 bases and J lost 7; bases outside the gene matches: 8. The CDR3 coding sequence is TGTGCCAGCAGGTATCTGGACAGGGCGAATTCACCCCTCCACTTT. It codes for CASRYLDRANSPLHF.

V usage is TRBV6-2 or TRBV6-3 and J usage is TRBJ2-1; a possible D gene is TRBD2 (6 bases). The CDR3 spans 14 residues. V was shortened by 2 bases and J by 6 bases, with 11 bases between the two germline ends. Germline V lookup: CDR1 MNHEY, CDR2 SVGEGT. The CDR3 loop reads CASSYAGPINEQFF. Here the CDR3 DNA reads TGTGCCAGCAGTTACGCGGGACCTATCAATGAGCAGTTCTTC.

The chain links TRBV19 to TRBJ1-1, with a tentative D call TRBD1 (5 bases). CDR3 length: 13 residues. The germline V and J ends were trimmed by 9 bases and 5 bases, with 16 bases remaining between them. Per the germline V gene, CDR1 is LNHDA and CDR2 is SQIVND (reference sequence). The CDR3 coding sequence is TGTGCCAGCCGGCTGGGGCTGGGAACTGAAGCTTTCTTT. As protein: CASRLGLGTEAFF.

The V and J genes are TRBV3-1 (or the pseudogene TRBV3-2) and TRBJ2-5; TRBD2 matches at 9 bases. Germline CDR1 and CDR2: LGHDT and YNNKEL (reference sequence). With 2 bases clipped from V and 5 bases from J, the junction kept 6 bases outside the gene matches. The CDR3 extends over 15 amino acids. CDR3 in DNA: TGTGCCAGCAGCCAAAAGCGGGGGGCCGGGGAGACCCAGTACTTC. Its protein is CASSQKRGAGETQYF.

This clone showed up just once. The rearrangement uses TRBV10-3 and TRBJ2-1; D is perhaps TRBD2 (6 bases). Between the trimmed V and J ends, which lost 6 bases and 3 bases, there was a span of 15 bases. The CDR3 contains 15 residues. The germline gives CDR1 ENHRY, CDR2 SYGVKD. The CDR3 DNA sequence: TGTGCCATCAGGGGGGGACGAGGAAACTACAATGAGCAGTTCTTC. Translated, it gives CAIRGGRGNYNEQFF.

The chain employs TRBV5-4 and TRBJ1-1; tentatively, D is TRBD1 (5 bases). Germline loops: CDR1 SGHNT, CDR2 YYREEE (reference sequence). The CDR3 totals 12 residues. V was clipped by 3 bases and J by 8 bases, with 11 bases between them. For the CDR3, the DNA is TGTGCCAGCAGCTATGACAGTTCCGAAGCTTTCTTT. Translation gives CASSYDSSEAFF.

The rearrangement uses TRBV18 and TRBJ1-4; D ambiguous. The germline V gene encodes CDR1 KGHSH and CDR2 LQKENI. Trimming removed 0 bases from V and 7 bases from J, with 18 bases in between. The CDR3 extends over 17 amino acids. The CDR3 sequence is CASSPPRGSDDGEKLFF. CDR3 sequence (DNA): TGTGCCAGCTCACCACCTCGCGGGTCCGACGACGGTGAAAAACTGTTTTTT.

The chain links TRBV7-6 to TRBJ1-6, with a possible D match to TRBD1 (5 bases). The CDR3 spans 15 residues. CDR1 and CDR2 (germline): SGHVS, FNYEAQ. The V and J ends lost 3 bases and 6 bases respectively, with 12 bases between them. The CDR3 spells CASSFGAGSNSPLHF. The CDR3 DNA follows: TGTGCCAGCAGCTTTGGGGCAGGGTCTAATTCACCCCTCCACTTT.

V and J are TRBV5-1 and TRBJ2-4; TRBD2 aligns across 8 bases. Germline-derived CDR1 and CDR2 are SGHRS and YFSETQ. This CDR3 has 14 amino acids. J gave up 6 bases and V 2 bases, and 4 bases lay outside the gene matches. In DNA form, the CDR3 reads TGCGCCAGCAGCTTAACGGGGGGGCGAAACATTCAGTACTTC. This sequence encodes CASSLTGGRNIQYF.

The V and J genes are TRBV13 and TRBJ1-1; unclear D gene. Germline V gene data show CDR1 as PRHDT and CDR2 as FYEKMQ (reference sequence). The CDR3 is 12 residues long. Trimming pared 6 bases from V and 4 bases from J, leaving 9 bases between. The CDR3 is CASSHQVTEAFF. DNA for the CDR3: TGTGCCAGCAGTCATCAGGTCACTGAAGCTTTCTTT.

This clone appeared a single time. The chain is built from TRBV6-2 or TRBV6-3 and TRBJ2-2; TRBD2 aligns across 12 bases. CDR1 MNHEY and CDR2 SVGEGT come from the germline V gene. CDR3 length: 19 residues. The ends lost 0 bases at V and 4 bases at J; junction bases unmatched: 9. CDR3 nucleotides: TGTGCCAGCAGTTACTCTAGCCTAGCGGGGGGGCCCGTCACCGGGGAGCTGTTTTTT. Residues: CASSYSSLAGGPVTGELFF.

This chain connects TRBV4-1 to TRBJ1-2, with D unresolved. V was cut by 1 base and J by 4 bases, with 13 bases left in between. This CDR3 is built from 15 residues. The V gene's germline CDR1 is MGHRA and CDR2 YSYEKL. The CDR3 protein is CASSQGQANIYGYTF. In nucleotides, the CDR3 is TGCGCCAGCAGCCAAGGTCAAGCGAATATCTATGGCTACACCTTC.